This TCR beta chain was recorded in a study of T cell repertoires in cytomegalovirus infection. At least ten counts were recorded for this clonotype. Via MiXCR, TCRdb re-called the reads, giving one row per CDR3 protein. The data show 250,000 to 300,000 distinct CDR3 sequences, 15% to 20% seen once. Germline CDR1 is SEHNR and CDR2 is FQNEAQ (reference sequence). The CDR3 sequence is 13 residues long. Deletions cut 1 base from V and 2 bases from J, with 5 bases between. Sequencing was carried out using CD8+ T cells from PBMCs. The chain joins TRBV7-9 to TRBJ2-5; D is undetermined. This clonotype was sampled from a human donor in good health (CMV status not recorded). Some clones in this sample may be carry-over from other donors' samples. CDR3 loop: CASSLENQETQYF. The CDR3 DNA sequence: TGTGCCAGCAGCTTAGAGAATCAAGAGACCCAGTACTTC. The entire variable domain, with the rest obtained from reference TRBV7-9 and TRBJ2-5, is as follows: DTGVSQNPRHKITKRGQNVTFRCDPISEHNRLYWYRQTLGQGPEFLTYFQNEAQLEKSRLLSDRFSAERPKGSFSTLEIQRTEQGDSAMYLCASSLENQETQYFGPGTRLLVL.